This T cell receptor (beta chain) stems from a study of regulatory T cells in long-lasting Graves disease. Findings and limits, study-wide: Newly diagnosed disease favored TRBV20-1 and TRBJ2-1 over persistent disease.

Stated time point: newly diagnosed GD, antithyroid drugs for less than 3 months. After RNA was extracted from PBMCs, the TCR library was made from it. Trimming cost V 11 bases and J 4 bases, with 17 bases left between them. The length of the CDR3 is 13 residues. CDR3 regions were amplified by Arm-PCR using iRepertoire HTBI primers to build TCR beta libraries. TCRdb itself ran the multiplex PCR reads through MiXCR, one entry per CDR3 protein. The sample contains around 500,000 distinct CDR3 sequences, approximately 12% of which appear only once. In this sample, this clonotype turned up many times. Its antigen is not known. This same sample was also taken into another study, of T cells in Graves' hyperthyroidism and ophthalmopathy.

The TCR was taken from a woman in her 30s with Graves disease. Sequences were derived from peripheral blood mononuclear cells (PBMCs), sampled at new diagnosis, from a patient treated with antithyroid drugs. The rearrangement uses TRBV12-3 or TRBV12-4 and TRBJ1-1; perhaps TRBD1 as D (5 bases). CDR3 coding DNA: TGTGCCTCAGACGGGGGAGGGATCACTGAAGCTTTCTTT. It codes for CASDGGGITEAFF.